These T cell receptor beta chains were read from a single sample in a study of T cell responses to AZD1222 COVID-19 vaccine. The data were produced by immunoSEQ multiplex PCR, yet TCRdb's version contains in-frame clones alone and is incomplete. The data show about 67,000 clones, about four fifths seen once. Specimen: peripheral blood, collected 28 days after the second AZD1222 dose. Source of these receptors: an adult who received the AZD1222 COVID-19 vaccine. Each CDR3 is given with its conserved first and last residue. The D gene is left open where the match is weak. A row's size may be missing; if present it is once, few, many or a size class.

D	V	size	J	CDR3	DNA
.	TRBV4-2	few	TRBJ2-1	CASSQQIGGEQFF	TGTGCCAGCAGCCAACAAATAGGGGGGGAGCAGTTCTTC
.	TRBV4-3	.	TRBJ2-2	CASSQGLGHPGTGELFF	TGCGCCAGCAGCCAAGGTCTTGGACACCCGGGCACCGGGGAGCTGTTTTTT
TRBD2	TRBV7-9	.	TRBJ2-1	CASSSLSGVYNEQFF	TGTGCCAGCAGCTCCCTTAGCGGGGTATACAATGAGCAGTTCTTC
.	TRBV4-1	.	TRBJ1-2	CARSPPGANYGYTF	TGCGCCCGCAGCCCGCCGGGAGCTAACTATGGCTACACCTTC
TRBD2	TRBV5-8	.	TRBJ2-5	CASTRGLAGETQYF	TGTGCCAGCACCCGCGGGCTAGCGGGGGAGACCCAGTACTTC
TRBD2	TRBV19	.	TRBJ2-2	CASRETGGTGELFF	TGTGCCAGTAGGGAAACGGGAGGAACCGGGGAGCTGTTTTTT
.	TRBV4-1	.	TRBJ1-2	CASSQDGRGAMYGYTF	TGCGCCAGCAGCCAAGATGGTCGAGGGGCGATGTATGGCTACACCTTC
.	TRBV6-1	.	TRBJ1-5	CASSEIWALTSPLQPQHF	TGTGCCAGCAGTGAAATCTGGGCCTTAACCTCCCCGCTTCAGCCCCAGCATTTT
TRBD1	TRBV6-5	.	TRBJ1-6	CASSYSGQGSLHF	TGTGCCAGCAGTTACTCGGGACAGGGCTCCCTCCACTTT
TRBD1	TRBV7-2	.	TRBJ1-4	CASRRDGQGAKLFF	TGTGCCAGCAGACGGGACGGCCAGGGGGCAAAACTGTTTTTT
TRBD2	TRBV25-1	.	TRBJ2-3	CASSERTSRYTQYF	TGTGCCAGCAGTGAAAGGACTAGTAGGTATACGCAGTATTTT
.	TRBV5-1	few	TRBJ1-4	CASSFRGALDNEKLFF	TGCGCCAGCAGCTTTCGGGGGGCGCTGGATAATGAAAAACTGTTTTTT
.	TRBV21-1	.	TRBJ2-1	CAPMEEPNEQFF	TGTGCCCCTATGGAGGAACCGAATGAGCAGTTCTTC
TRBD1	TRBV5-1	.	TRBJ1-3	CASSPGQVDDTIYF	TGCGCCAGCAGCCCCGGACAGGTAGACGACACCATATATTTT
TRBD1	TRBV5-1	.	TRBJ1-2	CASSQLQGEGIYGYTF	TGCGCCAGCAGCCAACTACAGGGGGAGGGTATTTATGGCTACACCTTC
TRBD1	TRBV7-8	.	TRBJ2-5	CASSVGTARQETQYF	TGTGCCAGCAGCGTCGGGACAGCTCGACAAGAGACCCAGTACTTC
.	TRBV19	.	TRBJ2-2	CASTLIPGGELFF	TGTGCCAGTACACTAATCCCGGGCGGGGAGCTGTTTTTT
.	TRBV7-2	.	TRBJ1-2	CASSSRHVRNYGYTF	TGTGCCAGCAGCTCCCGACATGTAAGGAACTATGGCTACACCTTC
.	TRBV2	.	TRBJ1-5	CASAGGNQPQHF	TGTGCCAGCGCTGGAGGGAATCAGCCCCAGCATTTT
.	TRBV19	.	TRBJ1-3	CASSMDRFSGNTIYF	TGTGCCAGTAGTATGGACCGATTCTCTGGAAACACCATATATTTT
.	TRBV5-4	.	TRBJ2-5	CASSNSRGGRETQYF	TGTGCCAGCAGCAACTCGAGGGGCGGACGGGAGACCCAGTACTTC
TRBD2	TRBV4-3	.	TRBJ2-2	CASSQGWASGTGELFF	TGCGCCAGCAGCCAAGGGTGGGCTAGCGGAACCGGGGAGCTGTTTTTT
.	TRBV18	.	TRBJ1-1	CASSVTPQNTEAFF	TGTGCCAGCTCAGTGACTCCTCAGAACACTGAAGCTTTCTTT
.	TRBV28	.	TRBJ1-6	CASSSSRDGYNSPLHF	TGTGCCAGCAGTAGCTCGCGGGACGGCTATAATTCACCCCTCCACTTT
.	TRBV29-1	.	TRBJ1-2	CSVEDSPRQPYGYTF	TGCAGCGTTGAAGATTCGCCACGACAGCCCTATGGCTACACCTTC
.	TRBV4-1	once	TRBJ1-1	CASSQDARAEAFF	TGCGCCAGCAGCCAAGACGCTCGGGCTGAAGCTTTCTTT
.	TRBV5-4	.	TRBJ1-6	CASSLGTEHYNSPLHF	TGTGCCAGCAGCTTGGGAACGGAGCACTATAATTCACCCCTCCACTTT
.	TRBV2	.	TRBJ1-1	CASSGALNTEAFF	TGTGCCAGCAGTGGGGCACTGAACACTGAAGCTTTCTTT
.	TRBV2	.	TRBJ2-3	CASSEVGGSTDTQYF	TGTGCCAGCAGTGAGGTTGGTGGGAGCACAGATACGCAGTATTTT
TRBD2	TRBV7-2	.	TRBJ2-3	CASSLAGLAVDTQYF	TGTGCCAGCAGCTTAGCGGGACTAGCCGTAGATACGCAGTATTTT
.	TRBV5-1	.	TRBJ2-5	CASSATGWETQYF	TGCGCCAGCAGCGCCACAGGTTGGGAGACCCAGTACTTC
.	TRBV28	.	TRBJ1-2	CASQTGPSFYGYTF	TGTGCCAGCCAAACAGGACCTTCTTTCTATGGCTACACCTTC
.	TRBV2	.	TRBJ1-2	CASSDLGNYGYTF	TGTGCCAGCAGTGACCTAGGTAACTATGGCTACACCTTC
TRBD1	TRBV7-9	once	TRBJ2-4	CASSRGQGARAKNIQYF	TGTGCCAGCAGCAGAGGGCAGGGGGCGCGGGCCAAAAACATTCAGTACTTC
.	TRBV15	.	TRBJ1-1	CATSRGMGGRTEAFF	TGTGCCACCAGCAGAGGGATGGGCGGTCGGACTGAAGCTTTCTTT
TRBD1	TRBV5-1	.	TRBJ1-5	CASSLGQGAGQPQHF	TGCGCCAGCAGCTTGGGTCAGGGGGCAGGTCAGCCCCAGCATTTT
TRBD1	TRBV18	few	TRBJ2-1	CASSPSTGGYNEQFF	TGTGCCAGCTCACCGTCGACAGGGGGCTACAATGAGCAGTTCTTC
.	TRBV7-8	few	TRBJ2-2	CASSYRPTGELFF	TGTGCCAGCAGCTACAGGCCGACCGGGGAGCTGTTTTTT
.	TRBV4-2	.	TRBJ2-7	CASSQTRGYEQYF	TGTGCCAGCAGCCAAACTAGGGGCTACGAGCAGTACTTC
.	TRBV6-1	.	TRBJ1-5	CASSEGQTRGQPQHF	TGTGCCAGCAGTGAGGGTCAGACCCGTGGCCAGCCCCAGCATTTT
TRBD1	TRBV6-5	.	TRBJ1-2	CASSLGQGNYGYTF	TGTGCCAGCAGTCTTGGACAGGGGAACTATGGCTACACCTTC
.	TRBV6-4	.	TRBJ2-1	CASSSDSYNEQFF	TGTGCCAGCAGTTCGGACTCTTACAATGAGCAGTTCTTC
.	TRBV4-2	.	TRBJ1-4	CASNQGGTLWNEKLFF	TGTGCCAGCAACCAAGGGGGGACCCTATGGAATGAAAAACTGTTTTTT
.	TRBV2	.	TRBJ1-6	CATSRVSDNSPLHF	TGTGCCACCTCCCGGGTCTCGGATAATTCACCCCTCCACTTT
TRBD2	TRBV7-7	.	TRBJ2-5	CASSSTGLASQETQYF	TGTGCCAGCAGCTCCACCGGACTAGCGTCCCAAGAGACCCAGTACTTC
.	TRBV28	.	TRBJ1-1	CASSPGEAEAFF	TGTGCCAGCAGTCCCGGTGAGGCTGAAGCTTTCTTT
.	TRBV5-4	.	TRBJ2-3	CASSLDSRTDTQYF	TGTGCCAGCAGCTTGGACAGTCGCACAGATACGCAGTATTTT
TRBD1	TRBV4-3	.	TRBJ1-2	CASSQGQGGDYGYTF	TGCGCCAGCAGCCAAGGACAGGGAGGGGACTATGGCTACACCTTC
.	TRBV6-5	.	TRBJ2-2	CASRSDPNTGELFF	TGTGCCAGCAGGTCAGACCCGAACACCGGGGAGCTGTTTTTT
.	TRBV3-1/TRBV3-2	.	TRBJ2-5	CASSREETQYF	TGTGCCAGCTCTCGGGAGGAGACCCAGTACTTC
.	TRBV7-6	.	TRBJ2-5	CASTSGQAGFQETQYF	TGTGCCAGCACCTCAGGGCAGGCCGGTTTCCAGGAGACCCAGTACTTC